The 13 T cell receptor beta chains below all came from one sample that was sequenced in a study of T cell changes during pregnancy in multiple sclerosis. Profiling relied on immunoSEQ multiplex PCR, and the TCRdb table lists in-frame clones only, not all of them. Here the sample spans under 120,000 clones, more than 85% being singletons. The sample was peripheral blood, taken after pregnancy. Every receptor here comes from a female donor with multiple sclerosis, enrolled in a pregnancy study.

The chain couples TRBV7-6 to TRBJ2-5; D unclear. V lost 4 bases to trimming and J lost 2 bases, with 5 bases between them. Germline V gives CDR1 SGHVS, CDR2 FNYEAQ. This CDR3 has 12 amino acids. The CDR3 loop is CASSSSQETQYF. The CDR3 DNA reads as TGTGCCAGCAGCTCGTCTCAAGAGACCCAGTACTTC.

This chain links TRBV13 with TRBJ2-7, with D maybe TRBD1 (5 bases). The CDR3 extends over 14 amino acids. Per germline, CDR1 PRHDT and CDR2 FYEKMQ (reference sequence). Trimming pared 5 bases from V and 3 bases from J, leaving 14 bases between. The CDR3 loop reads CASSQGRGSYEQYF. The CDR3 DNA reads TGTGCCAGCAGCCAGGGAAGAGGCAGCTACGAGCAGTACTTC.

This clone was seen just once. The rearrangement links TRBV19 to TRBJ2-7, with D maybe TRBD2 (5 bases). Germline assignment: CDR1 LNHDA and CDR2 SQIVND (reference sequence). The CDR3 sequence is 13 residues long. V lost 5 bases and J lost 3, with 11 bases in between. The chain's CDR3 is CASSWLAGYEQYF. DNA of the CDR3: TGTGCCAGTAGTTGGCTGGCGGGCTACGAGCAGTACTTC.

J is TRBJ1-3 and V is TRBV19, with D uncertain. CDR1 and CDR2 from the germline V gene are LNHDA and SQIVND (reference sequence). V was trimmed by 7 bases and J by 1 base, leaving 11 bases between them. The CDR3 runs to 14 residues. The CDR3: CASMIFGSGNTIYF. The CDR3 region has the DNA TGTGCCAGTATGATCTTCGGGTCTGGAAACACCATATATTTT.

The gene calls are TRBV27 and TRBJ2-3, with TRBD2 identical over 14 bases. Per the germline V gene, CDR1 is MNHEY and CDR2 is SMNVEV (reference sequence). CDR3 length equals 16 residues. Unmatched junction bases numbered 9, after V lost 5 bases and J lost 8 bases. The CDR3 DNA reads as TGTGCCAGCAGTGCCCGACTAGCGGGGGGGCCCAGTACGCAGTATTTT. Its translation is CASSARLAGGPSTQYF.

Comments on this clone: One end of the junction does not line up with germline, which may come from a read error. The chain employs TRBV7-9 and TRBJ2-1, with 14 nucleotides matching TRBD2. This CDR3 is 12 amino acids long. Germline assignment: CDR1 SEHNR and CDR2 FQNEAQ (reference sequence). The CDR3 DNA follows: TGTGCCAGCAGCTCGGGACTAGCGGGGGACCTCTTC. This translates into CASSSGLAGDLF. The variable domain in full, with the rest retrieved from reference TRBV7-9 and TRBJ2-1, is DTGVSQNPRHKITKRGQNVTFRCDPISEHNRLYWYRQTLGQGPEFLTYFQNEAQLEKSRLLSDRFSAERPKGSFSTLEIQRTEQGDSAMYLCASSSGLAGDLFGPGTRLTVL.

This clone was seen only once. The chain has TRBV6-6 and TRBJ1-5, with 8 bases identical to TRBD1. This CDR3 region has 16 residues. Losses at the gene ends were 6 bases for V and 5 bases for J; bases not matched to a gene: 12. Germline assignment: CDR1 MNHNY and CDR2 SVGAGI (reference sequence). CDR3 residues: CASSLGQGEGDQPQHF. In DNA, the CDR3 is TGTGCCAGCAGCCTTGGACAGGGAGAAGGGGATCAGCCCCAGCATTTT.

The V gene is TRBV30, the J gene TRBJ2-3; maybe TRBD2 (5 bases). The CDR3 loop spans 15 amino acids. V was clipped by 0 bases and J by 2 bases, with 12 bases between them. CDR1 is GTSNPN and CDR2 is SVGIG in the germline V gene (reference sequence). The CDR3 loop is CAWSVESGSTDTQYF. The CDR3 nucleotides read TGTGCCTGGAGTGTAGAATCGGGGTCCACAGATACGCAGTATTTT.

The V and J genes are TRBV30 and TRBJ2-7, with 12 bases lining up with TRBD1. Losses at the gene ends were 6 bases for V and 5 bases for J; bases not matched to a gene: 11. From germline, CDR1 is GTSNPN and CDR2 SVGIG (reference sequence). The CDR3 has 15 residues. The CDR3 DNA is TGTGCCTGTCTAAATCCCGGGACAGGGGGCGACGAGCAGTACTTC. Amino acid sequence: CACLNPGTGGDEQYF.

The V and J genes are TRBV6-6 and TRBJ2-1, with 11 bases identical to TRBD2. CDR3 length equals 14 residues. Germline values: CDR1 MNHNY, CDR2 SVGAGI (reference sequence). After removal of 6 bases from V and 5 bases from J, the junction contained 3 bases not matched to a gene. CDR3 protein: CASSKGLADNEQFF. DNA for the CDR3: TGTGCCAGCAGCAAGGGACTAGCGGACAATGAGCAGTTCTTC.

The chain recombines TRBV15 with TRBJ1-4; D uncertain. The CDR3 is made up of 16 amino acids. From germline, CDR1 is LNHNV and CDR2 YYDKDF (reference sequence). V was pared by 1 base and J by 8 bases, with 17 bases between. CDR3 amino acids: CATSRVPLNKKEKLFF. For the CDR3, the DNA is TGTGCCACCAGCAGAGTCCCCTTAAACAAGAAAGAAAAACTGTTTTTT. The full variable domain, its missing parts supplied by reference TRBV15 and TRBJ1-4, is DAMVIQNPRYQVTQFGKPVTLSCSQTLNHNVMYWYQQKSSQAPKLLFHYYDKDFNNEADTPDNFQSRRPNTSFCFLDIRSPGLGDTAMYLCATSRVPLNKKEKLFFGSGTQLSVL.

In this sample, this clone turned up once. J is TRBJ2-7 and V is TRBV7-2; D not certain. The V and J ends lost 1 base and 4 bases respectively, with 8 bases between them. The CDR3 is 13 residues long. The germline V gene has CDR1 SGHTA and CDR2 FQGNSA. This CDR3 is CASSLVADYEQYF. As DNA, the CDR3 is TGTGCCAGCAGCTTAGTGGCAGATTACGAGCAGTACTTC.

The rearrangement links TRBV5-1 to TRBJ2-7, with D tentatively TRBD2 (5 bases). The V gene lost 1 base and the J gene lost 0 bases, with 11 bases spanning the gap. Germline V gene lookup returns CDR1 SGHRS and CDR2 YFSETQ. The CDR3 is 15 amino acids. Here the CDR3 reads CASSLMDSVSYEQYF. Written as DNA, the CDR3 is TGCGCCAGCAGCTTGATGGACTCCGTCTCCTACGAGCAGTACTTC. Variable domain in full (rest from reference TRBV5-1 and TRBJ2-7): KAGVTQTPRYLIKTRGQQVTLSCSPISGHRSVSWYQQTPGQGLQFLFEYFSETQRNKGNFPGRFSGRQFSNSRSEMNVSTLELGDSALYLCASSLMDSVSYEQYFGPGTRLTVT.